The entry that follows covers one T cell receptor (beta chain) sequence. Its matching antigen is unknown. This sample is drawn from a study of blood T cells in healthy people across ages. Study-wide points: It was found that TCR beta diversity correlated strongly with the percentage of naive T cells. The study found more naive CD4+ cells and higher diversity in long-lived than aged donors.

The CDR3 consists of 14 residues. V shed 8 bases and J 2 bases; nucleotides not matched to a gene: 6. Per germline, CDR1 MNHEY and CDR2 SVGAGI. Through a sample-barcoded 5' primer and a J-beta primer mix, a second PCR was run for about 7 to 12 cycles. MiXCR, applied by TCRdb to the 5' RACE reads, yields one record per CDR3 protein. This sample has 1.5 million to 2 million distinct CDR3 sequences; just under 50% occur once, and the top ten carry over 2%. This clonotype was sampled from a middle-aged woman in good health. The chain carries TRBV6-5 and TRBJ2-3; 8 nucleotides align to TRBD2. Sequencing input: blood. In nucleotides, the CDR3 is TGTGCCAGCGGAGCGGGGGCGTCCACAGATACGCAGTATTTT. Translated: CASGAGASTDTQYF.